Below are 30 T cell receptor beta chains sequenced from a single sample in a study of identical twins. TCRdb redid the calling of the 5' RACE reads with MiXCR, one entry per CDR3 protein. The data hold fewer than 900,000 distinct CDR3 sequences, with approximately 21% observed a single time. The sample was also linked to a second study, of T cells expressing NK-cell markers.

Sequences were obtained from PBMCs. These receptors originate from a woman aged 18-30 years in good health.

The chain is built from TRBV5-6 and TRBJ1-1; D is unclear. CDR3 length: 14 residues. Germline V gene lookup returns CDR1 SGHDT and CDR2 YYEEEE. V shed 0 bases and J shed 3 bases, with 9 bases lying between them. In nucleotides, the CDR3 is TGTGCCAGCAGCTTGGTGGGTCGCTACACTGAAGCTTTCTTT. Its protein is CASSLVGRYTEAFF.

The chain has TRBV10-3 and TRBJ2-1, with TRBD1 identical over 7 bases. CDR3 length: 14 residues. Germline V gene sequence: CDR1 ENHRY, CDR2 SYGVKD. Germline trimming cut 4 bases from V and 0 bases from J; bases unmatched to any gene: 0. CDR3 bases: TGTGCCATCAGTGGACAGGGCTCCTACAATGAGCAGTTCTTC. This translates into CAISGQGSYNEQFF.

This clonotype showed up just a few times. This chain connects TRBV2 to TRBJ2-3, with D maybe TRBD1 (5 bases). The germline V gene has CDR1 SNHLY and CDR2 FYNNEI. V was trimmed by 6 bases and J by 5 bases, leaving 6 bases between them. CDR3 length equals 11 residues. The CDR3 DNA is TGTGCCAGCAGCGACAGAGATACGCAGTATTTT. Protein product: CASSDRDTQYF.

This chain connects TRBV5-1 to TRBJ2-3, with D uncertain. The V end lost 5 bases, the J end lost 3 bases, and 10 bases lay between the germline ends. The V gene's germline CDR1 is SGHRS and CDR2 YFSETQ. The CDR3 loop spans 13 amino acids. CDR3: CASRSRDTDTQYF. In DNA form, the CDR3 reads TGCGCCAGCAGATCTAGAGATACAGATACGCAGTATTTT.

The chain links TRBV20-1 to TRBJ2-3; TRBD1 matches 8 bases. J lost 12 bases, V lost 0 bases, and 8 bases had no gene match. The CDR3 totals 13 residues. Germline V gives CDR1 DFQATT, CDR2 SNEGSKA (reference sequence). The DNA of the CDR3 is TGCAGTGCTAGAGATAGGACAGGGAGAATTCAGTATTTT. It is translated as CSARDRTGRIQYF.

This clonotype came up a few times. V is TRBV13 and J is TRBJ1-3; D is possibly TRBD1 (5 bases). CDR1 and CDR2 from the germline V gene are PRHDT and FYEKMQ (reference sequence). V was clipped by 5 bases and J by 0 bases, with 11 bases between them. This CDR3 is built from 15 residues. The CDR3 region has the DNA TGTGCCAGCAGCCCCAGGGTCACCTCTGGAAACACCATATATTTT. Its protein product is CASSPRVTSGNTIYF.

Ten or more counts support this clonotype. The rearrangement joins TRBV7-2 to TRBJ1-4; D remains unclear. Germline-derived CDR1 and CDR2 are SGHTA and FQGNSA. This CDR3 is built from 13 residues. V shed 2 bases and J shed 5 bases, with 6 bases lying between them. The CDR3 reads CASSLLQNEKLFF. The CDR3 DNA reads TGTGCCAGCAGCTTATTGCAGAATGAAAAACTGTTTTTT.

This chain links TRBV7-9 with TRBJ2-6, with D hard to call. The V gene lost 2 bases and the J gene lost 0 bases, with 8 bases spanning the gap. This CDR3 has 16 residues. The germline V gene has CDR1 SEHNR and CDR2 FQNEAQ (reference sequence). The CDR3 sequence: CASSLPLPSGANVLTF. The CDR3 nucleotides read TGTGCCAGCAGCTTACCCTTACCCTCTGGGGCCAACGTCCTGACTTTC.

This sequence joins TRBV7-2 and TRBJ2-5; D might be TRBD1 or TRBD2, each matching 5 bases. The CDR3 has 14 amino acids. Deletions cut 2 bases from V and 5 bases from J, with 12 bases between. Per the germline V gene, CDR1 is SGHTA and CDR2 is FQGNSA. The CDR3 is CASSLIWGLETQYF. CDR3 nucleotide sequence: TGTGCCAGCAGCTTAATATGGGGGTTGGAGACCCAGTACTTC.

This rearrangement joins TRBV6-1 to TRBJ2-7, with D perhaps being TRBD1 or TRBD2 (5 bases each). The CDR3 has 13 amino acids. The V end was cut by 7 bases, the J end by 3 bases, with 13 bases between. Germline V lookup: CDR1 MNHNS, CDR2 SASEGT. The CDR3 DNA reads as TGTGCCAGCACTCCCCGGGACGGCTACGAGCAGTACTTC. It is translated as CASTPRDGYEQYF.

This clonotype was picked up a small number of times. The chain has TRBV6-5 and TRBJ2-2; possibly TRBD2 for D (6 bases). The CDR3 consists of 14 residues. V lost 3 bases and J 3 bases, leaving 8 bases between the germline ends. Germline CDR1 and CDR2: MNHEY and SVGAGI. CDR3 nucleotides: TGTGCCAGCAGTTATACGGGGGACACCGGGGAGCTGTTTTTT. It specifies CASSYTGDTGELFF.

This clonotype has just a few counts. The chain has TRBV25-1 and TRBJ1-1, with D possibly matching TRBD1 (5 bases). Germline V gene lookup returns CDR1 MGHDK and CDR2 SYGVNS. Trimming cost V 4 bases and J 4 bases, with 10 bases left between them. This CDR3 is 13 amino acids long. CDR3 loop: CASSVGDGTEAFF. The CDR3 DNA reads as TGTGCCAGCAGTGTGGGGGACGGCACTGAAGCTTTCTTT.

This clonotype was seen more than once but under ten times. A junction boundary mismatches the germline segment, possibly from a read error. The V call is TRBV2, the J call TRBJ1-1, with D perhaps TRBD1 (5 bases). Germline CDR1 and CDR2: SNHLY and FYNNEI. This CDR3 has 10 residues. In DNA, the CDR3 is TGTGCCAGCATGGACACCGAAGCTTTCTTT. Protein: CASMDTEAFF.

The chain's CDR3 is CSVVRGATNTGELFF. In DNA, the CDR3 is TGCAGCGTTGTCAGAGGGGCAACGAACACCGGGGAGCTGTTTTTT. This chain uses TRBV29-1 with TRBJ2-2, with D perhaps TRBD1 or TRBD2 (5 bases each). V was clipped by 4 bases and J by 0 bases, with 12 bases between them. Looked up from germline, CDR1 is SQVTM and CDR2 is ANQGSEA. This CDR3 contains 15 residues.

This clonotype appeared many times. The chain couples TRBV11-2 to TRBJ2-7; 8 bases match TRBD2. This CDR3 comprises 16 residues. V dropped 1 base and J dropped 6; count of bases not matched to a gene: 11. Germline V gene sequence: CDR1 SGHAT, CDR2 FQNNGV. CDR3 sequence (DNA): TGTGCCAGCAGCTTAGTAACGAGCGGGAGATGGGGCGAGCAGTACTTC. It translates to CASSLVTSGRWGEQYF.

This clonotype was observed many times. The chain is built from TRBV20-1 and TRBJ2-3; 11 bases are a match to TRBD2. The CDR3 runs 15 residues. J gave up 2 bases and V 6 bases, and 7 bases lay outside the gene matches. Germline CDR1 reads DFQATT; CDR2 reads SNEGSKA (reference sequence). CDR3: CSATILAGVTDTQYF. CDR3 nucleotides: TGCAGTGCCACCATACTAGCGGGGGTCACAGATACGCAGTATTTT.

The table lists this clonotype with many counts. This chain uses TRBV12-3 or TRBV12-4 with TRBJ1-6; weak D call: TRBD1 (6 bases). The CDR3 extends over 13 amino acids. V lost 3 bases, J lost 6 bases, and 6 bases lay in between. CDR3 sequence reads: CASSFRGNSPLHF. As DNA, the CDR3 is TGTGCCAGCAGTTTCAGGGGTAATTCACCCCTCCACTTT.

V and J are TRBV6-5 and TRBJ1-5, with a possible D match to TRBD1 (6 bases). CDR3 size: 15 residues. Germline V gene data show CDR1 as MNHEY and CDR2 as SVGAGI. The V end lost 0 bases, the J end lost 2 bases, and 8 bases lay between the germline ends. The CDR3 protein is CASSYSNRGNQPQHF. The CDR3 nucleotides are TGTGCCAGCAGTTACTCGAACAGGGGCAATCAGCCCCAGCATTTT.

This clonotype was detected only a few times. This chain connects TRBV9 to TRBJ2-3, with 10 bases aligning to TRBD2. The CDR3 sequence is 15 residues long. Germline V gene data show CDR1 as SGDLS and CDR2 as YYNGEE. V lost 0 bases to trimming and J lost 6 bases; unmatched junction nucleotides: 4. Here the CDR3 reads CASSVGTSGGDTQYF. The CDR3 nucleotides read TGTGCCAGCAGCGTAGGGACTAGCGGAGGGGATACGCAGTATTTT.

This clonotype was seen more than once but under ten times. This chain joins TRBV12-3 or TRBV12-4 and TRBJ2-1; a possible D gene is TRBD1 (6 bases). The CDR3 has 14 residues. V was clipped by 3 bases and J by 10 bases, with 16 bases between them. DNA for the CDR3: TGTGCCAGCAGTTTGGGGGCAGGAGTTAGCGAGCAGTTCTTC. This sequence encodes CASSLGAGVSEQFF.

CDR3 loop: CASSKSGRAQETQYF. The CDR3 DNA sequence: TGTGCCAGCAGCAAGAGCGGGAGGGCCCAAGAGACCCAGTACTTC. The J gene is TRBJ2-5, the V gene TRBV6-2 or TRBV6-3; TRBD2 matches at 10 bases. V shed 6 bases, J shed 1 base, and the junction held 5 bases outside the gene matches. Looked up from germline, CDR1 is MNHEY and CDR2 is SVGEGT. CDR3 length: 15 amino acids.

This clonotype occurred many times. The rearrangement links TRBV7-6 to TRBJ2-4; D might be TRBD2 (6 bases). Trimming cost V 1 base and J 7 bases, with 11 bases left between them. Per germline, CDR1 SGHVS and CDR2 FNYEAQ. The CDR3 sequence is 14 residues long. DNA for the CDR3: TGTGCCAGCAGCTTAGGCGGGGCAAGCAACATTCAGTACTTC. Amino acids: CASSLGGASNIQYF.

This chain uses TRBV6-1 with TRBJ2-7, with unresolved D. CDR1 is MNHNS and CDR2 is SASEGT in the germline V gene. V was clipped by 1 base and J by 7 bases, with 8 bases between them. The CDR3 has 12 residues. CDR3 DNA sequence: TGTGCCAGCAGTGAAGGGTCGTTTGAGCAGTACTTC. Translation gives CASSEGSFEQYF.

The DNA of the CDR3 is TGCGCCAGCAGCTGGGCGGGACAGGGGGTGACTGAAGCTTTCTTT. The encoded protein is CASSWAGQGVTEAFF. V is TRBV5-1 and J is TRBJ1-1; 11 bases agree with TRBD1. CDR3 length: 15 residues. Germline CDR1 reads SGHRS; CDR2 reads YFSETQ. V gave up 3 bases and J gave up 5 bases; unmatched junction bases: 6.

This clonotype was counted a few times. V is TRBV5-1 and J is TRBJ2-5; a weak D match, TRBD1 (6 bases). The CDR3 is made up of 15 amino acids. Trimming stripped 1 base from V and 3 bases from J, with 13 bases between. Germline values: CDR1 SGHRS, CDR2 YFSETQ. CDR3 nucleotide sequence: TGCGCCAGCAGCTTGAGGGGGTACAATGAAGAGACCCAGTACTTC. Protein product: CASSLRGYNEETQYF.

This clonotype has at least ten counts. Sequence at one end of the junction differs from germline and may be a read error. V and J are TRBV3-1 and TRBJ2-2; D is unresolved. CDR3 length equals 13 residues. Per germline, CDR1 LGHDT and CDR2 YNNKEL (reference sequence). In DNA, the CDR3 is TGTGCCAGCAGCCAACCGAACAGCGGGGAGCTGTTTTTT. Translating it yields CASSQPNSGELFF.

This rearrangement joins TRBV5-1 to TRBJ2-1; 7 nucleotides line up with TRBD1. The CDR3 covers 14 residues. V shed 2 bases and J 6 bases; nucleotides not matched to a gene: 5. Germline loops: CDR1 SGHRS, CDR2 YFSETQ. The CDR3 nucleotides are TGCGCCAGCAGCTTCAGTAACAGGGGCAATGAGCAGTTCTTC. It specifies CASSFSNRGNEQFF.

This clonotype was seen a handful of times. The chain carries TRBV6-2 or TRBV6-3 and TRBJ2-3; 8 nucleotides align to TRBD2. The CDR3 is 16 residues long. Germline lookup yields CDR1 MNHEY and CDR2 SVGEGT. Trimming cost V 2 bases and J 4 bases; bases outside gene matches: 8. The chain's CDR3 is CASSYRRTSPSDTQYF. CDR3 sequence (DNA): TGTGCCAGCAGTTACAGGAGGACTAGCCCTTCAGATACGCAGTATTTT.

There are a few counts of this clonotype. The chain combines TRBV29-1 with TRBJ2-6, with 7 positions matching TRBD1. The CDR3 covers 18 residues. Germline V gene sequence: CDR1 SQVTM, CDR2 ANQGSEA. Trimming at V came to 1 base and at J to 0 bases, leaving 9 bases not matched to a gene. CDR3 sequence reads: CSVEGLGTAPSGANVLTF. In nucleotides, the CDR3 is TGCAGCGTTGAAGGGCTCGGGACAGCTCCCTCTGGGGCCAACGTCCTGACTTTC.

The rearrangement links TRBV7-9 to TRBJ2-3, with D possibly being TRBD1 or TRBD2 (6 bases each). With 5 bases removed from V and 4 bases from J, the gap between germline ends came to 13 bases. The CDR3 has 14 amino acids. Germline loops: CDR1 SEHNR, CDR2 FQNEAQ (reference sequence). As DNA, the CDR3 is TGTGCCAGCAGCGTGATGGGGGGCCCAGATACGCAGTATTTT. Residues: CASSVMGGPDTQYF.